This entry concerns a single T cell receptor (beta chain). Described treatment: roughly 19 received Ad26.COV2.S at low or high dose, single or two shots; roughly five received placebo; per-sample allocation not given. Samples analyzed were those drawn on day 63 after the first vaccine or placebo injection. Donation was by an adult aged 18-55 years who was in Boston. Wuhan-strain SARS-CoV-2 spike was expressed by the Ad26 vector that made up the vaccine. The CDR3 totals 13 residues. Germline V lookup: CDR1 MNHEY, CDR2 SVGAGI. Trimming stripped 7 bases from V and 5 bases from J, with 14 bases between. This sample was taken from a study of Ad26.COV2.S vaccination and SARS-CoV-2 variants. Overall study: The donor participated in the COV1001 trial, in its Ad26.COV2.S arm. Ad26.COV2.S, an intramuscular injection, was given once or twice 56 days apart.

Only in-frame clones appear in the TCRdb table, and some are missing; sequencing was by immunoSEQ multiplex PCR. The sample shows about 460,000 clones, 80% to 90% of them seen only once. The sample consisted of peripheral blood, taken in a trial of Ad26.COV2.S vaccine versus placebo. The chain combines TRBV6-5 with TRBJ1-1, with a weak D call TRBD1 (5 bases). This receptor was identified in a person between 18 and 60 years old who received the Ad26.COV2.S COVID-19 vaccine or a placebo. CDR3 protein: CASTSVGGTEAFF. CDR3 coding DNA: TGTGCCAGCACATCAGTCGGGGGGACTGAAGCTTTCTTT.